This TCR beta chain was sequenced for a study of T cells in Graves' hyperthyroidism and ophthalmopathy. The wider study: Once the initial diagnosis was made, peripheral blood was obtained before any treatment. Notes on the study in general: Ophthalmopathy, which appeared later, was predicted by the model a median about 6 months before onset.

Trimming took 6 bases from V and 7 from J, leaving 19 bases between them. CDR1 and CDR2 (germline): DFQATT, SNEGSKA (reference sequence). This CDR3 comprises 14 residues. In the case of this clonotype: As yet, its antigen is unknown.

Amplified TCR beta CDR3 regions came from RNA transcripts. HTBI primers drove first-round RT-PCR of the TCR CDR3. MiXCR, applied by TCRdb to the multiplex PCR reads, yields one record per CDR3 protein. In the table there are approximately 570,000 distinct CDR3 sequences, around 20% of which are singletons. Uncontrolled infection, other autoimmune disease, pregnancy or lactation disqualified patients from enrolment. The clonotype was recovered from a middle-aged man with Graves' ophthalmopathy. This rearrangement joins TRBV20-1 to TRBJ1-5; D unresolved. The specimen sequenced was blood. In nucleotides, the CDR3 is TGCAGTGCCTCCGCCGAGGCGAGGGAGCAGCCCCAGCATTTT. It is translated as CSASAEAREQPQHF.